The clone carrying this T cell receptor beta chain was picked up many times. The CDR3 consists of 16 residues. With V trimmed by 5 bases and J by 2 bases, 8 bases remained unmatched. Per the germline V gene, CDR1 is SEHNR and CDR2 is FQNEAQ (reference sequence). The source material, RNA transcripts, was used to amplify TCR beta CDR3 regions. In the first-round RT-PCR of the TCR CDR3, the HTBI primer set was used. Each CDR3 protein gets one entry after TCRdb re-called the multiplex PCR reads with MiXCR. The sample lists about 640,000 distinct CDR3 sequences; less than 25% were seen once. The data derive from a study of T cells in Graves' hyperthyroidism and ophthalmopathy. Study at large: At the time of initial diagnosis and before any treatment, peripheral blood was collected.

The chain has TRBV7-9 and TRBJ2-1; 8 bases agree with TRBD1. Source material: blood. This receptor was taken from a young man with Graves' ophthalmopathy. In DNA, the CDR3 is TGTGCCAGCAGCGATCGCTCGACAGGGGCCTACAATGAGCAGTTCTTC. Its protein is CASSDRSTGAYNEQFF.